This T cell receptor (beta chain) originates from a study of shared clonotypes between healthy human individuals (dated by TCRdb to the early 2020s). The study in broad terms: Two women and a few men aged 18 to 49 years were included in the cohort. Per donor, leukapheresis produced somewhere between about 0.94 and 9.5 billion PBMCs. To estimate repertoire size and how much clonotypes are shared between individuals, the study performed deep sequencing of blood TCR repertoires from a handful of healthy adults. Different laboratories and diverse techniques were used to prepare libraries and sequence TCR repertoires, to increase sequencing depth and limit assay-specific biases. For each donor, CD4 naive and CD4 memory were each given three plates, CD8 naive was given two plates, and CD8 memory was given one plate. Broader findings and caveats from the paper: The genetic and exposure-history diversity represented was limited by the small number of donors. Clonotypes shared by all four sorted-subset donors showed higher generation probabilities than non-shared clonotypes. About 5% of naive CD4, roughly 3.6% of naive CD8, approximately 2% of memory CD4, and over 0.35% of memory CD8 clonotypes were shared across a few donors. Pairwise subsampling indicated that sequencing depth was expected to affect the degree of clonotype sharing among donors. Rarefaction of sorted-subset datasets indicated incomplete sequencing despite the large sequencing depth. Sampling was restricted to blood, and TCR repertoires in tissues likely differ from the TCR repertoires found in blood. Naive subsets generally had larger estimated clonotype richness than memory subsets.

Notes on this clone: The specificity of this receptor is unknown. Per-nucleotide qualities are absent, and no much larger clonotype sits a single base away.

Taken from the germline V gene, the CDR1 and CDR2 loops are LGHNA and YNFKEQ. Counted from cysteine to phenylalanine, this CDR3 has 16 amino acids. Just the 48-base CDR3 DNA is kept, in frame starting at base 1. The junction shows trimming of 1 base on V and 1 base on J, plus 13 bases between the germline ends. The donors were healthy, HIV-negative adults who had no recently reported acute infections or vaccinations. Every donor was a Caucasian adult living in Nashville, Tennessee, USA. CD4+ T cells were enriched by magnetic negative selection, after which naive cells were positively selected on CD45RA and the negative fraction was taken as the memory subset. Blood was collected by leukapheresis, and PBMCs were isolated by Ficoll-Histopaque density gradient centrifugation and then cryopreserved in liquid nitrogen vapor phase. Analytical flow cytometry was used to check the purity and quantity of each magnetically sorted T cell population. Each sorted fraction had its genomic DNA isolated and then quantified by UV absorbance on a Nanodrop 2000c.

TCR CDR3 regions were amplified from genomic DNA by multiplex PCR using the deep immunoSEQ assay. Extracted genomic DNA from each cell subset was spread evenly across all wells of several immunoSEQ 96-well plates, with each plate serving as a replicate. For sorted subsets, approximately 0.2 ug of genomic DNA, equivalent to 30,000 or so T cell genomes, went into each replicate PCR. Purified libraries were measured with a Qubit 3.0 fluorometer, size-checked on a Bioanalyzer 2100, and measured again with the KAPA Library Quantification kit. Every immunoSEQ 96-well plate was sequenced on a separate single-read 150-cycle Illumina NextSeq 550 flow cell. On the authors' methods: Because the immunoSEQ output included only junctional sequences and no quality scores, the filtering could not be the same as the filtering used for full-length reads. To assign V/J genes and CDR3, sequences were annotated using PyIR, a Python wrapper for IgBLAST v1.9, with IMGT germline references. Reads were removed for weak V/J assignments (E-value above 1e-6), missing CDR3, stop codons, out-of-frame junctions, or ambiguous translated residues. A V3J clonotype was defined by an identical inferred V gene, J gene, and CDR3 amino acid sequence. Percentage overlap between repertoires was computed as shared unique clonotypes divided by the size of the smaller repertoire. Richness of each repertoire was evaluated using RTK rarefaction, the Chao1 estimator, and Recon v2.1 estimates of unobserved clonotypes. Generation probabilities were computed with OLGA for all TCRbeta clonotypes obtained by the gDNA method from four donors. The immuneACCESS repertoire file appears here via TCRdb, limited to in-frame rearrangements. These files lack a portion of the clones; in checked studies, under half of the deficit traces to unresolved V genes, and the cause of the others is not known. V, J and clone size derive from that table, while D and trimming were established from the DNA sequence. The sample profile shows a few million clones; more than 80% of them were found once. The ten largest make up about 0.13% of the sample.

The chain couples TRBV4-2 to TRBJ1-1, with a tentative D gene TRBD1 over 5 matching bases. The sample was naive CD4+ T cells sorted from blood. Sample cell subset or site, as interpreted from the label and publication: CD45RA+ positively selected. This TCR was recovered from a man aged 18 to 30 in good health. The CDR3 is CASSQVGRTQNTEAFF. The bases are TGTGCCAGCAGCCAAGTAGGTAGGACACAGAACACTGAAGCTTTCTTT.